These T cell receptor beta chains were read from a single sample in a study of tumor-infiltrating lymphocytes in oesophageal squamous cell carcinoma. TCRdb reprocessed the PCR reads with MiXCR, giving one entry per CDR3 protein. The sample has 15,000 to 20,000 distinct CDR3 sequences, 50% seen once. Sequencing was done on a sample of esophageal tumor tissue. These receptors all stem from a male donor with esophageal squamous cell carcinoma. CDR3s include the opening cysteine and the closing phenylalanine or tryptophan. Fields, in order: V gene, CDR3 protein.

>TRBV7-9
CASSLRTGLGEKLFF
>TRBV7-6
CASSLSRASWTSTDTQYF
>TRBV5-1
CASSLGDLSGNTIYF
>TRBV7-6
CASSLETEGRNPYEQYF
>TRBV24-1
CATSGGTRDFYEQYF
>TRBV15
CATSRDSTSRTYEQYF
>TRBV3-1
CASSQDYGNEQFF
>TRBV4-1
CASSPGGDTEAFF
>TRBV7-7
CASSLVPTSSGEQFF
>TRBV7-6
CASSWGGQKETQYF
>TRBV28
CASRGSPSREQYF
>TRBV7-8
CASSLTTPGDGSYNEQFF
>TRBV7-4
CASSPRDPHEDTQYF
>TRBV28
CASSLWRTGELFF
>TRBV7-8
CASRKPGQGYEQYF
>TRBV4-2
CASSQGTGPEETQYF
>TRBV7-2
CASSETGIEQYF
>TRBV7-8
CASRPSSSYEQYF
>TRBV7-3
CASSLTSVAGRNEQFF
>TRBV7-3
CASSSKNRESNEKLFF
>TRBV7-6
CASSLSGIETQYF
>TRBV7-8
CASRKGTVIQETQYF
>TRBV7-2
CASSRAATSTDTQYF
>TRBV7-2
CASSSIAGLYNEQFF
>TRBV18
CASSPNRDRAVKTQYF
>TRBV10-3
CAISSSGTGGSYEQYF
>TRBV5-4
CASSSRLERADTQYF
>TRBV28
CASSLTGGGYGYTF
>TRBV6-1
CASSSSTGTYEQYF
>TRBV7-9
CASSLAGYTGELYF
>TRBV29-1
CSVEDFPVNYGYTF
>TRBV7-2
CASSLWSGSSYEQYF
>TRBV19
CASTLGAGSSYNEQYF
>TRBV6-4
CASSDSGQPTDTQYF
>TRBV12-3/TRBV12-4
CASSWGDSSYGYTF
>TRBV28
CASSLVRLAGGLYNEQFF
>TRBV6-7
CASSYSEGARPDSGNTIYF
>TRBV7-8
CASSLGEGIGFTQYF
>TRBV27
CASSFLLNRDREIFVGYTF
>TRBV2
CASSDQAGGYNEQFF
>TRBV7-8
CASSFKQGPSYEQYF
>TRBV7-9
CASSRGAGNTGELFF
>TRBV10-2
CASSLTGGPYEQYF
>TRBV6-1
CALRSAGTSYEQYF
>TRBV7-6
CASSLDVGPLNEQYF
>TRBV7-6
CASSLRADRYNEQYF
>TRBV10-3
CAITRTPQETQYF
>TRBV7-3
CASSLTGVRNTEAFF
>TRBV6-4
CASSDRNTGELFF
>TRBV18
CASSPENREGEQYF
>TRBV7-2
CASRSRDRGGEQYF
>TRBV28
CASSLSFPSYNEQFF
>TRBV7-1
CASRQQGEGEQFF
>TRBV7-2
CASSYPSSYNEQFF